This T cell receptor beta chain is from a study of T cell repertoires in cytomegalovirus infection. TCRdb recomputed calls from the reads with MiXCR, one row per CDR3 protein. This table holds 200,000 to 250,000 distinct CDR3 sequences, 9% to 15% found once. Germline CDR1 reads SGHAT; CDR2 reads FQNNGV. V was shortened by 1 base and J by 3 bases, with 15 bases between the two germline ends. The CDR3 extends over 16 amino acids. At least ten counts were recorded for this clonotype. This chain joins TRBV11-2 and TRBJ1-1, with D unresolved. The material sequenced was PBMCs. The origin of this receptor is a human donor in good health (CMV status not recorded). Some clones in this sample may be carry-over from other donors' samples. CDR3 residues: CASSLVSQRLDTEAFF. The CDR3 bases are TGTGCCAGCAGCTTAGTCAGTCAGCGGTTGGACACTGAAGCTTTCTTT.